These 4 T cell receptor beta chains came from one sample sequenced in a study of blood T cell repertoires in COVID-19. Here immunoSEQ multiplex PCR was the method, and the copy in TCRdb shows in-frame clones only, minus some. Of some 270,000 clones in the sample, around 90% were seen once. Sequenced: peripheral blood. These receptors all come from a man aged 45-65 years with acute or convalescent COVID-19.

The V and J genes are TRBV7-2 and TRBJ2-7; D possibly corresponds to TRBD2 (5 bases). Trimming left V 3 bases short and J 6 bases short, with 18 bases between. From germline, CDR1 is SGHTA and CDR2 FQGNSA. This CDR3 has 15 residues. The CDR3 DNA reads TGTGCCAGCAGCTTCGGTCCGGGGTTTTTCGCCGAGCAGTACTTC. Translated, it gives CASSFGPGFFAEQYF.

The rearrangement joins TRBV6-5 to TRBJ1-3, with 9 bases that match TRBD1. Germline V gene lookup returns CDR1 MNHEY and CDR2 SVGAGI. The ends lost 5 bases at V and 3 bases at J; junction bases unmatched: 5. The CDR3 is 15 residues long. The CDR3 DNA follows: TGTGCCAGCAGTACACAGGGGGCTGTTGGAAACACCATATATTTT. It translates to CASSTQGAVGNTIYF.

The CDR3 protein is CASSPGTGGSGELFF. The CDR3 nucleotides are TGTGCCAGCTCACCAGGGACAGGGGGCTCCGGGGAGCTGTTTTTT. The chain carries TRBV18 and TRBJ2-2; TRBD1 matches 12 bases. The CDR3 totals 15 residues. Germline CDR1 and CDR2: KGHSH and LQKENI. With 2 bases clipped from V and 6 bases from J, the junction kept 1 base outside the gene matches.

V usage is TRBV19 and J usage is TRBJ1-4; D unclear. Looked up from germline, CDR1 is LNHDA and CDR2 is SQIVND (reference sequence). The CDR3 spans 16 residues. V was cut by 5 bases and J by 8 bases, with 21 bases left in between. CDR3 coding DNA: TGTGCCAGTAGTTTTGGAAATGCCGGATTCGGGGAAAAACTGTTTTTT. It specifies CASSFGNAGFGEKLFF.